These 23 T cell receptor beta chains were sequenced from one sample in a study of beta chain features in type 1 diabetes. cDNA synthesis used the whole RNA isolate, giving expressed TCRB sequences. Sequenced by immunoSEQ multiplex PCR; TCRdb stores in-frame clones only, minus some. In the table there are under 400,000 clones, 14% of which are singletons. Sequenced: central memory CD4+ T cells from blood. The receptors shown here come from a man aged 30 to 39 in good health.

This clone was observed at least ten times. The CDR3 nucleotides read TGTGCCACATGTCCTGGACAGGGTGAGGGCACCTACAATGAGCAGTTCTTC. As protein: CATCPGQGEGTYNEQFF. The rearrangement links TRBV10-3 to TRBJ2-1; TRBD1 aligns across 8 bases. After removal of 10 bases from V and 2 bases from J, the junction contained 16 bases not matched to a gene. Germline V CDR1 and CDR2: ENHRY, SYGVKD. This CDR3 contains 17 residues.

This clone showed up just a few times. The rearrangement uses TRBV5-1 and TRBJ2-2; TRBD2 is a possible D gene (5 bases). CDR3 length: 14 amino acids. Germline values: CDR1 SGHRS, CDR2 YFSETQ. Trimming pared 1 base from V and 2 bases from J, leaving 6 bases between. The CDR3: CASSLRGNTGELFF. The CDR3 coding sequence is TGCGCCAGCAGCTTGCGGGGTAACACCGGGGAGCTGTTTTTT.

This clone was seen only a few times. The CDR3 protein is CASSLRQAIEQYF. The CDR3 DNA is TGTGCCAGCAGCTTACGACAGGCTATTGAGCAGTACTTC. This chain connects TRBV7-2 to TRBJ2-7; TRBD1 is a possible D gene (6 bases). This CDR3 has 13 residues. Trimming removed 2 bases from V and 7 bases from J, with 12 bases in between. Germline CDR1 SGHTA, CDR2 FQGNSA.

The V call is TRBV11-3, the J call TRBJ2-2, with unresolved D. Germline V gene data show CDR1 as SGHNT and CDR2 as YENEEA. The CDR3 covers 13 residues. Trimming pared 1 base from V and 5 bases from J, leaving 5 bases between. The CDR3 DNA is TGTGCCAGCAGCTTAGTCAGGACCGGGGAGCTGTTTTTT. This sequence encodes CASSLVRTGELFF.

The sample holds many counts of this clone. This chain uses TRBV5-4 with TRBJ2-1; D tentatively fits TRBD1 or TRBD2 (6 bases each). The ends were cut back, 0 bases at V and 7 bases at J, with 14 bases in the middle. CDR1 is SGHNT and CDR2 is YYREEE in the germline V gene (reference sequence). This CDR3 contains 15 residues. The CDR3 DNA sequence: TGTGCCAGCAGCTTGGCGGGCACGGGGGCGAATGAGCAGTTCTTC. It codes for CASSLAGTGANEQFF.

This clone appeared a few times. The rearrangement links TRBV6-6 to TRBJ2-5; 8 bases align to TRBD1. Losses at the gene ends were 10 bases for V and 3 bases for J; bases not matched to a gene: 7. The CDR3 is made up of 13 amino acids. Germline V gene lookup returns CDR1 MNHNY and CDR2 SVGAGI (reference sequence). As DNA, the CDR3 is TGTGCCATCAGCCAGGACAGGGAAGAGACCCAGTACTTC. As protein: CAISQDREETQYF.

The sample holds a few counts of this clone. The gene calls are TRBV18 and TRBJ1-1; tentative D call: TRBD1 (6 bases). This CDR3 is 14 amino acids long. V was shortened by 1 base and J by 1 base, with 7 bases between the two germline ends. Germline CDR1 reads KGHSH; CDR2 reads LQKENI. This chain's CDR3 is CASSPQGGNTEAFF. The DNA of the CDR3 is TGTGCCAGCTCACCACAAGGGGGGAACACTGAAGCTTTCTTT.

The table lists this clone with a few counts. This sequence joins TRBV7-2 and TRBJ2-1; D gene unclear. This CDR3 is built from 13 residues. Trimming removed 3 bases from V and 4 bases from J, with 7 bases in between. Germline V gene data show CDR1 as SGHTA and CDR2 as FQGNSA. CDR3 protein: CASSFSYYNEQFF. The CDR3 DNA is TGTGCCAGCAGCTTTAGCTATTACAATGAGCAGTTCTTC.

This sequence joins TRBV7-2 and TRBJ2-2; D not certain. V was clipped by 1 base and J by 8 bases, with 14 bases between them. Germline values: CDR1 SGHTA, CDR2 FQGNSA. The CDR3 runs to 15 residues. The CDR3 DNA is TGTGCCAGCAGCTTAGAGAGGATGCCTGGGGGGGAGCTGTTTTTT. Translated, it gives CASSLERMPGGELFF.

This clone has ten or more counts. The CDR3 bases are TGCGCCAGCAGCCAAGATGCGATCTCGGCCTACAATGAGCAGTTCTTC. It yields the protein CASSQDAISAYNEQFF. The chain has TRBV4-1 and TRBJ2-1; D unclear. CDR1 MGHRA and CDR2 YSYEKL come from the germline V gene. V dropped 0 bases and J dropped 2 bases, with 11 bases sitting between them. The CDR3 consists of 16 residues.

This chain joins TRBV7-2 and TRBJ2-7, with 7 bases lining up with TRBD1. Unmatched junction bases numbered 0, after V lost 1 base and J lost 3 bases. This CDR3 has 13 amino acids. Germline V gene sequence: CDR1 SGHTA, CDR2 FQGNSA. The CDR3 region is CASSLDRGYEQYF. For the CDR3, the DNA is TGTGCCAGCAGCTTAGACAGGGGCTACGAGCAGTACTTC. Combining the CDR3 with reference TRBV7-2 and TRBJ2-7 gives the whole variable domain GAGVSQSPSNKVTEKGKDVELRCDPISGHTALYWYRQSLGQGLEFLIYFQGNSAPDKSGLPSDRFSAERTGGSVSTLTIQRTQQEDSAVYLCASSLDRGYEQYFGPGTRLTVT.

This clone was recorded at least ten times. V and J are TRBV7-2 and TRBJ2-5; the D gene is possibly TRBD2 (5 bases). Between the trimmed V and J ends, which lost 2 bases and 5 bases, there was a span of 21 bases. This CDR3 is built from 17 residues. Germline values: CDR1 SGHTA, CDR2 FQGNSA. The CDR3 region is CASSLLPPSGGRETQYF. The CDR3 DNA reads TGTGCCAGCAGCTTATTACCCCCCAGCGGTGGACGGGAGACCCAGTACTTC.

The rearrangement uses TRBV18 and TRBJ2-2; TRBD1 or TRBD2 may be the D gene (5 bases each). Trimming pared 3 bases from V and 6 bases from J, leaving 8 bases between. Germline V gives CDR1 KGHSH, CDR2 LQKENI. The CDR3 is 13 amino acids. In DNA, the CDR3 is TGTGCCAGCTCACCCAGAGGGGCCGGGGAGCTGTTTTTT. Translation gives CASSPRGAGELFF.

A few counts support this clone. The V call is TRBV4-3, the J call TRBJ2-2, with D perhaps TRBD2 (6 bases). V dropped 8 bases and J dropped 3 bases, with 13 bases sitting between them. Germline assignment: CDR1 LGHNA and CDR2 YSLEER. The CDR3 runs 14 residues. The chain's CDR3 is CASVPGLHTGELFF. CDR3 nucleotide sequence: TGCGCCAGCGTACCGGGACTCCACACCGGGGAGCTGTTTTTT.

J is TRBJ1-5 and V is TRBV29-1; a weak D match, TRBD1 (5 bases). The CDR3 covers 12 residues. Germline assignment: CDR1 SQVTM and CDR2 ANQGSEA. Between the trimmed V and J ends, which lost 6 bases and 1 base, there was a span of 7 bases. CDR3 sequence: CSVRQSNQPQHF. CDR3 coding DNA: TGCAGCGTACGACAGAGCAATCAGCCCCAGCATTTT.

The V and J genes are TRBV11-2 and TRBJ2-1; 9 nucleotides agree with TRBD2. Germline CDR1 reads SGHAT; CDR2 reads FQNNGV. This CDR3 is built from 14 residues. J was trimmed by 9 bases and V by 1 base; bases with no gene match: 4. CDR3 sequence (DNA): TGTGCCAGCAGCTTAGGGGCTAGCGGGGTTGAGCAGTTCTTC. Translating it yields CASSLGASGVEQFF.

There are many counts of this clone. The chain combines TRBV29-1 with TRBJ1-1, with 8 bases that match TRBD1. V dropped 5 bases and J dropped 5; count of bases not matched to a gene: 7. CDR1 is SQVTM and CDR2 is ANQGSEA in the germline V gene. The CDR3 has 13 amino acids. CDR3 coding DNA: TGCAGCGTTTCCACAGGGGGGGGAACTGAAGCTTTCTTT. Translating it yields CSVSTGGGTEAFF.

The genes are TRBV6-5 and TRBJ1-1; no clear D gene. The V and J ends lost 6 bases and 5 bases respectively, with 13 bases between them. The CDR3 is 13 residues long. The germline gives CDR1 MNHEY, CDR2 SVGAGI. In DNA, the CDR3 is TGTGCCAGCAGGTCCCAGGAGGTGACTGAAGCTTTCTTT. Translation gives CASRSQEVTEAFF.

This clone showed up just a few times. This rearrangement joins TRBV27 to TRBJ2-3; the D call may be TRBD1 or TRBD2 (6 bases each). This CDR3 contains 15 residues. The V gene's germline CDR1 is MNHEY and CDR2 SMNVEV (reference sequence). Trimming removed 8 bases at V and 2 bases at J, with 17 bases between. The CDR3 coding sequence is TGTGCCAGCTCGGAGGGGGTCTATACCACAGATACGCAGTATTTT. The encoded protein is CASSEGVYTTDTQYF.

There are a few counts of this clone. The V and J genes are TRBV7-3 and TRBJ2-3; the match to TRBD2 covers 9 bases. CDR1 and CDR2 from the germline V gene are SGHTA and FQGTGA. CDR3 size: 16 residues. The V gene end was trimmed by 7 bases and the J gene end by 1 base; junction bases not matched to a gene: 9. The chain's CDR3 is CASTPRAGGRTDTQYF. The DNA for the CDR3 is TGTGCCAGCACCCCCCGGGCGGGGGGGCGCACAGATACGCAGTATTTT.

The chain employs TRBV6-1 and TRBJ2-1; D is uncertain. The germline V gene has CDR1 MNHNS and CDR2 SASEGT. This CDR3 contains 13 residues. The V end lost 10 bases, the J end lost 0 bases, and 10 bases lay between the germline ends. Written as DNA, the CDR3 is TGTGCCACCCAGAGAGCCTCCTACAATGAGCAGTTCTTC. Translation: CATQRASYNEQFF.

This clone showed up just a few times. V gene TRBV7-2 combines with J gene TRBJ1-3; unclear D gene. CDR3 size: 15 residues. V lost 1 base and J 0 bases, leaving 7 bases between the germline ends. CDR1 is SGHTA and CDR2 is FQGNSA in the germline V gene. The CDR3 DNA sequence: TGTGCCAGCAGCTTAGACCATTTCTCTGGAAACACCATATATTTT. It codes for CASSLDHFSGNTIYF.

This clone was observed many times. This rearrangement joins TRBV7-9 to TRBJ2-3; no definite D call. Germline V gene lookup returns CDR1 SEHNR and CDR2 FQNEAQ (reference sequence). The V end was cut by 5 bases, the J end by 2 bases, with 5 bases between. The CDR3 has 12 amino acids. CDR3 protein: CASSRDTDTQYF. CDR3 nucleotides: TGTGCCAGCAGCAGGGACACAGATACGCAGTATTTT.